This T cell receptor beta chain was profiled in a study of blood T cell repertoires in COVID-19. CDR3 size: 16 residues. Trimming removed 5 bases from V and 4 bases from J; junction bases left unmatched: 5. Germline V gives CDR1 KGHDR, CDR2 SFDVKD. How the authors handled the data: From reference gene primer amplification, estimates of nucleated cell counts were derived. Clones were read by immunoSEQ multiplex PCR, and TCRdb kept only the in-frame ones, dropping some. V and J calls and clone size come straight from that table; D and trimming were deduced from the DNA. The repertoire consists of fewer than 200,000 clones, with about 80% occurring once and the leading ten covering about 25%.

This clonotype was sampled from a woman in her sixties or seventies with acute or convalescent COVID-19. Material: peripheral blood. The genes are TRBV24-1 and TRBJ2-2, with 11 bases identical to TRBD2. The CDR3 sequence is CATSGPGLAATGELFF. DNA for the CDR3: TGTGCCACCAGTGGTCCGGGACTAGCGGCCACCGGGGAGCTGTTTTTT.